This TCR beta chain originates from a study of early T cells in non-severe SARS-CoV-2 infection. For the study at large: The chains were unpaired, and the sequenced material was bulk RNA from unsorted whole blood. The study, taken as a whole, reports: Using VDJdb, the matching emphasized anti-spike CD8 responses while missing private and CD4 specificities.

The library protocol tagged individual cDNA molecules with unique molecular identifiers. MiXCR, run by TCRdb on the 5' RACE reads, gives a single entry per CDR3 protein. The sample records 70,000 to 85,000 distinct CDR3 sequences, about an eighth being singletons. On this clonotype itself: The antigen remains unidentified.

The TCR was taken from an adult who was a healthcare worker with PCR-confirmed SARS-CoV-2 infection or an uninfected control (not recorded which). Input material: whole blood.

The CDR3 reads CASSRDQGYGYTF. CDR3 nucleotide sequence: TGCGCCAGCAGTCGGGACCAAGGCTATGGCTACACCTTC. This chain links TRBV10-2 with TRBJ1-2; D may be TRBD1 (5 bases). V was clipped by 5 bases and J by 4 bases, with 11 bases between them. Looked up from germline, CDR1 is WSHSY and CDR2 is SAAADI. The CDR3 is 13 residues long.